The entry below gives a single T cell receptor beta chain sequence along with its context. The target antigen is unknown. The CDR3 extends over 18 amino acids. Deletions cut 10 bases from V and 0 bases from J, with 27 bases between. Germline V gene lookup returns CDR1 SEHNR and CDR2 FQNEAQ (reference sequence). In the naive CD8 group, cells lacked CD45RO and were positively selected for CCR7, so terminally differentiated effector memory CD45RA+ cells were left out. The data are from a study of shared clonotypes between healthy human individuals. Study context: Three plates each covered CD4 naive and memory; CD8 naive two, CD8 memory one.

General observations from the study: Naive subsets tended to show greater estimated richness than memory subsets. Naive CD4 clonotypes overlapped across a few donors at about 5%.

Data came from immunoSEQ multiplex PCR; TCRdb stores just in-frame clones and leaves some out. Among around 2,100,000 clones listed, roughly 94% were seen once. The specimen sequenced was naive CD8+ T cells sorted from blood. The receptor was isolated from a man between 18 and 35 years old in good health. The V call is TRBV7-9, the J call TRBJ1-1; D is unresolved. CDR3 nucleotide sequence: TGTGCCACCTTAAACTCCCGGGTCGGTGACCCTATGAACACTGAAGCTTTCTTT. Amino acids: CATLNSRVGDPMNTEAFF.